Below, 25 T cell receptor beta chains from the same sample are listed, as sequenced in a study of cytomegalovirus exposure and HLA in healthy donors. The PCR employed 60 Vbeta primers together with 13 Jbeta primers. Only in-frame clones appear in the TCRdb table, and some are missing; sequencing was by immunoSEQ multiplex PCR. Here the sample spans approximately 150,000 clones, 77% being singletons. Specimen: PBMCs. These receptors were collected from a man aged 25-40 years in good health and CMV-seropositive.

This clone was counted only a few times. The CDR3 is CASSQAGLYTDTQYF. In DNA form, the CDR3 reads TGTGCCAGCAGCCAAGCGGGACTGTACACAGATACGCAGTATTTT. V and J are TRBV4-2 and TRBJ2-3; tentatively, D is TRBD2 (6 bases). The CDR3 extends over 15 amino acids. Deletions cut 1 base from V and 2 bases from J, with 10 bases between. Germline CDR1 and CDR2: LGHNA and YNFKEQ.

The V and J genes are TRBV7-6 and TRBJ2-2; the match to TRBD2 covers 7 bases. J was trimmed by 8 bases and V by 6 bases; bases with no gene match: 9. Germline-derived CDR1 and CDR2 are SGHVS and FNYEAQ. This CDR3 is built from 14 residues. The CDR3 protein is CASSPGGTSGELFF. DNA of the CDR3: TGTGCCAGCAGTCCCGGGGGGACCTCGGGGGAGCTGTTTTTT.

V usage is TRBV7-9 and J usage is TRBJ2-5; 7 bases map to TRBD2. Looked up from germline, CDR1 is SEHNR and CDR2 is FQNEAQ (reference sequence). The CDR3 has 14 residues. V lost 5 bases to trimming and J lost 4 bases; unmatched junction nucleotides: 7. CDR3 in amino acids: CASSPRGGPETQYF. The CDR3 DNA reads as TGTGCCAGCAGCCCCCGGGGAGGGCCAGAGACCCAGTACTTC.

CDR3 nucleotide sequence: TGTGCCAGCTCACCGACTCAAGTGACAGGGAGCACCGGGGAGCTGTTTTTT. It is translated as CASSPTQVTGSTGELFF. The chain employs TRBV18 and TRBJ2-2; 7 nucleotides match TRBD1. The V gene's germline CDR1 is KGHSH and CDR2 LQKENI. This CDR3 region has 17 residues. With V trimmed by 3 bases and J by 4 bases, 11 bases remained unmatched.

This clone was recorded a few times. The rearrangement uses TRBV4-1 and TRBJ2-5; D might be TRBD2 (6 bases). The germline V gene has CDR1 MGHRA and CDR2 YSYEKL. The CDR3 spans 13 residues. V was trimmed by 3 bases and J by 5 bases, leaving 10 bases between them. This chain's CDR3 is CASSQGGMETQYF. The CDR3, as DNA: TGCGCCAGCAGCCAGGGCGGGATGGAGACCCAGTACTTC.

This chain links TRBV7-3 with TRBJ1-5; no definite D call. Between the trimmed V and J ends, which lost 2 bases and 7 bases, there was a span of 9 bases. This CDR3 comprises 13 residues. Germline V gene data show CDR1 as SGHTA and CDR2 as FQGTGA. This CDR3 is CASSLGGGQPQHF. In nucleotides, the CDR3 is TGTGCCAGCAGCTTAGGTGGCGGCCAGCCCCAGCATTTT.

The chain links TRBV19 to TRBJ2-5, with 13 bases fitting TRBD2. V lost 3 bases to trimming and J lost 4 bases; unmatched junction nucleotides: 2. The CDR3 is made up of 15 amino acids. Looked up from germline, CDR1 is LNHDA and CDR2 is SQIVND (reference sequence). CDR3: CASSIGLAGAETQYF. Written as DNA, the CDR3 is TGTGCCAGTAGTATTGGACTAGCGGGGGCAGAGACCCAGTACTTC.

The chain recombines TRBV29-1 with TRBJ2-5, with 9 positions matching TRBD1. The CDR3 is 12 amino acids. V lost 7 bases and J lost 6; bases outside the gene matches: 6. CDR1 is SQVTM and CDR2 is ANQGSEA in the germline V gene. As DNA, the CDR3 is TGCAGCGGCGCGACAGGGGGGAAGACCCAGTACTTC. Translating gives CSGATGGKTQYF.

The V and J genes are TRBV4-1 and TRBJ2-3, with D possibly matching TRBD2 (5 bases). Trimming took off 5 bases at V and 0 bases at J, with 9 bases between the two ends. Germline values: CDR1 MGHRA, CDR2 YSYEKL. The CDR3 has 14 residues. The CDR3 reads CASSDRDSTDTQYF. CDR3 in DNA: TGCGCCAGCAGCGATCGGGATAGCACAGATACGCAGTATTTT.

The V call is TRBV4-1, the J call TRBJ2-7; D may be TRBD1 (5 bases). The germline CDR1 and CDR2 sequences are MGHRA and YSYEKL. CDR3 length: 14 amino acids. V was cut by 4 bases and J by 2 bases, with 12 bases left in between. The CDR3 loop reads CASSRMTEPYEQYF. CDR3 in DNA: TGCGCCAGCAGCCGGATGACAGAGCCCTACGAGCAGTACTTC.

The rearrangement joins TRBV10-3 to TRBJ2-7; 11 positions match TRBD2. Losses at the gene ends were 9 bases for V and 2 bases for J; bases not matched to a gene: 9. Germline CDR1 is ENHRY and CDR2 is SYGVKD. CDR3 size: 15 residues. The CDR3 DNA follows: TGTGCCATTCAGCCTAGCGGGGGGCGTCCCTACGAGCAGTACTTC. Its protein is CAIQPSGGRPYEQYF.

The rearrangement links TRBV6-5 to TRBJ2-4; possibly TRBD2 for D (5 bases). The germline CDR1 and CDR2 sequences are MNHEY and SVGAGI. CDR3 length: 15 residues. Trimming left V 6 bases short and J 5 bases short, with 17 bases between. DNA for the CDR3: TGTGCCAGCAGCCCAGTCGACGCGGGCCAAAACATTCAGTACTTC. Protein sequence: CASSPVDAGQNIQYF.

This clone was detected only once. This rearrangement joins TRBV7-3 to TRBJ1-1, with TRBD1 matching 8 bases. CDR1 is SGHTA and CDR2 is FQGTGA in the germline V gene. Trimming at V came to 5 bases and at J to 2 bases, leaving 4 bases not matched to a gene. CDR3 length: 14 amino acids. The DNA of the CDR3 is TGTGCCAGCAGCGCGGGACAGGTTAACACTGAAGCTTTCTTT. Translated, it gives CASSAGQVNTEAFF.

This clone came up once. The genes are TRBV6-5 and TRBJ1-1; TRBD1 might be the D (5 bases). Germline values: CDR1 MNHEY, CDR2 SVGAGI. There are 15 residues in the CDR3. V was clipped by 0 bases and J by 6 bases, with 14 bases between them. Here the CDR3 reads CASSYSYRSLAEAFF. CDR3 bases: TGTGCCAGCAGTTACTCGTACAGGTCGTTGGCTGAAGCTTTCTTT.

This rearrangement joins TRBV10-3 to TRBJ1-5, with 8 bases aligning to TRBD1. Germline-derived CDR1 and CDR2 are ENHRY and SYGVKD. CDR3 length: 15 amino acids. The trim removed 3 bases at V and 1 base at J, leaving 2 bases unmatched. CDR3 sequence (DNA): TGTGCCATCAGTGACGGGACAGGCAGCAATCAGCCCCAGCATTTT. Translating it yields CAISDGTGSNQPQHF.

About this clone itself: One junction end does not reproduce the germline sequence, and a read error may be involved. This rearrangement joins TRBV7-9 to TRBJ2-3; D gene unclear. The germline gives CDR1 SEHNR, CDR2 FQNEAQ (reference sequence). This CDR3 spans 12 amino acids. DNA of the CDR3: TGTTCCAGCAGCTGGCCCACAGATACGCAGTATTTT. The encoded protein is CSSSWPTDTQYF.

The gene calls are TRBV6-5 and TRBJ2-7; 8 positions match TRBD2. This CDR3 comprises 14 residues. V gave up 2 bases and J gave up 5 bases; unmatched junction bases: 5. The V gene's germline CDR1 is MNHEY and CDR2 SVGAGI. In DNA form, the CDR3 reads TGTGCCAGCAGTTACGGCGGGGGGTCCCACGAGCAGTACTTC. Residues: CASSYGGGSHEQYF.

The chain carries TRBV4-1 and TRBJ2-5, with D maybe TRBD2 (5 bases). Trimming removed 4 bases from V and 5 bases from J, with 20 bases in between. The CDR3 consists of 16 residues. Germline V gene data show CDR1 as MGHRA and CDR2 as YSYEKL. In DNA form, the CDR3 reads TGCGCCAGCAGCCGACGGACCCAAGCAGGAGGTGAGACCCAGTACTTC. Translation gives CASSRRTQAGGETQYF.

The chain is built from TRBV28 and TRBJ1-1, with TRBD1 identical over 10 bases. The germline V gene has CDR1 MDHEN and CDR2 SYDVKM. V shed 1 base, J shed 5 bases, and the junction held 4 bases outside the gene matches. The CDR3 length is 15 residues. CDR3: CASSLLGTGVTEAFF. CDR3 coding DNA: TGTGCCAGCAGTTTATTAGGGACAGGGGTGACTGAAGCTTTCTTT.

In this sample, this clone turned up once. The chain links TRBV5-1 to TRBJ2-5, with 8 bases fitting TRBD2. The trim removed 2 bases at V and 3 bases at J, leaving 3 bases unmatched. This CDR3 spans 14 amino acids. Germline lookup yields CDR1 SGHRS and CDR2 YFSETQ. DNA of the CDR3: TGCGCCAGCAGCTTTACGGGGGGGGAAGAGACCCAGTACTTC. Translating it yields CASSFTGGEETQYF.

The J gene is TRBJ1-1, the V gene TRBV7-3; TRBD1 is a possible D gene (6 bases). In germline, CDR1 is SGHTA, CDR2 FQGTGA. CDR3 length: 16 amino acids. With 4 bases removed from V and 3 bases from J, the gap between germline ends came to 18 bases. The CDR3 coding sequence is TGTGCCAGCAGCTACACCCCCGGGACAAGTTACACTGAAGCTTTCTTT. Its protein is CASSYTPGTSYTEAFF.

CDR3 bases: TGTGCCATCACCACTAGCGGGGGGGCGAATGAGCAGTTCTTC. Encoded protein: CAITTSGGANEQFF. The chain carries TRBV10-3 and TRBJ2-1; 13 nucleotides align to TRBD2. This CDR3 has 14 amino acids. J lost 7 bases, V lost 7 bases, and 4 bases had no gene match. The germline V gene encodes CDR1 ENHRY and CDR2 SYGVKD.

This clone was observed a handful of times. The chain couples TRBV7-9 to TRBJ2-7; no clear D gene. The ends were cut back, 1 base at V and 3 bases at J, with 7 bases in the middle. Germline CDR1 SEHNR, CDR2 FQNEAQ (reference sequence). This CDR3 comprises 13 residues. The CDR3 loop reads CASSLVGYYEQYF. CDR3 coding DNA: TGTGCCAGCAGCTTAGTGGGCTACTACGAGCAGTACTTC.

The chain has TRBV10-3 and TRBJ2-1; D possibly corresponds to TRBD2 (5 bases). Trimming stripped 4 bases from V and 0 bases from J, with 10 bases between. Germline lookup yields CDR1 ENHRY and CDR2 SYGVKD. There are 15 residues in the CDR3. The CDR3 reads CAISGTFSSYNEQFF. The CDR3 bases are TGTGCCATCAGTGGGACTTTCAGCTCCTACAATGAGCAGTTCTTC.

This chain links TRBV29-1 with TRBJ1-1; weak D call: TRBD1 (5 bases). CDR1 and CDR2 (germline): SQVTM, ANQGSEA. The CDR3 runs to 13 residues. V was pared by 1 base and J by 6 bases, with 12 bases between. CDR3 protein: CSVEVAGEPEAFF. In DNA, the CDR3 is TGCAGCGTTGAAGTCGCGGGGGAGCCTGAAGCTTTCTTT.